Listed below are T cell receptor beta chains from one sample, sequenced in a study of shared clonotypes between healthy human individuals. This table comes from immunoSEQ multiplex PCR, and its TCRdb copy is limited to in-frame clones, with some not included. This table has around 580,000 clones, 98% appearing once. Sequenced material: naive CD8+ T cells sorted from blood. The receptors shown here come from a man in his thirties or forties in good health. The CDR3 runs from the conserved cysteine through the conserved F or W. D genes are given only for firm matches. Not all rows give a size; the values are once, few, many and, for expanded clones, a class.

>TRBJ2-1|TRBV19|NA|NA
TGTGCCAGTAGTATCTTAAGGAGCTCCTACAATGAGCAGTTCTTC
CASSILRSSYNEQFF
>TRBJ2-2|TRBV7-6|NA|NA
TGTGCCAGCAGCCCCTATTCGAGCGGGGAGCTGTTTTTT
CASSPYSSGELFF
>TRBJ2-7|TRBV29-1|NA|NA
TGCAGCGTTGACGGCCAAGGCTACGAGCAGTACTTC
CSVDGQGYEQYF
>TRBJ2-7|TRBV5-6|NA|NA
TGTGCCAGCAGCTTGGTCGGGCGCTACGAGCAGTACTTC
CASSLVGRYEQYF
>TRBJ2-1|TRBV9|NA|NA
TGTGCCAGCAGCCAGGACAGCCGAAATGAGCAGTTCTTC
CASSQDSRNEQFF
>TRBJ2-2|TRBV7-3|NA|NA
TGTGCCAGCAGCCTGAAACTAGGGGAGCTGTTTTTT
CASSLKLGELFF
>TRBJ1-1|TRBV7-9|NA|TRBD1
TGTGCCAGCAGCCCGAAGGACAGGACCACTGAAGCTTTCTTT
CASSPKDRTTEAFF
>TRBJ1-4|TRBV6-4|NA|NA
TGTGCCAGCAGTGCCAACCCTGGCGGTAATGAAAAACTGTTTTTT
CASSANPGGNEKLFF
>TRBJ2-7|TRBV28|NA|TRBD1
TGTGCCAGCAGTTCCGGGACAGGATTCTACGAGCAGTACTTC
CASSSGTGFYEQYF
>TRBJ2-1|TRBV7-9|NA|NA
TGTGCCAGCAGCCACGGGGGCGGGGCGAACAATGAGCAGTTCTTC
CASSHGGGANNEQFF
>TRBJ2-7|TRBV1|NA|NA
TGCACCAGCAGCCAAGAGAACGGGACAGGCTCCTACGAGCAGTACTTC
CTSSQENGTGSYEQYF
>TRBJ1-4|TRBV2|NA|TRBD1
TGTGCCAGGTCTGAAGGCCGGACAGGCGGAAAACTGTTTTTT
CARSEGRTGGKLFF
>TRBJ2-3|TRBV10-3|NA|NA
TGTGCCATCAGTGCCGGGAGTACTAGCACAGATACGCAGTATTTT
CAISAGSTSTDTQYF
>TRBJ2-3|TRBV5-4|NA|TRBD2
TGTGCCAGCAGCTTTGCGGGGGGCACAGATACGCAGTATTTT
CASSFAGGTDTQYF
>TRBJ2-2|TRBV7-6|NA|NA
TGTGCCAGCAGCCTCGGACACAACACCGGGGAGCTGTTTTTT
CASSLGHNTGELFF
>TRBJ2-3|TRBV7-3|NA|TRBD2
TGTGCCAGCAGCTTAAGGACTAGCGGGGGAGATACGCAGTATTTT
CASSLRTSGGDTQYF
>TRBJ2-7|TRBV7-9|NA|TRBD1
TGTGCCAGTCTCCTAGGGGACAGGCAAGGCGAGCAGTACTTC
CASLLGDRQGEQYF
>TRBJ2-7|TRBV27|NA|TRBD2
TGTGCCAGCAGTCCACGCCGGACTAGCGGGAGTTCCGGGGCCTACGAGCAGTACTTC
CASSPRRTSGSSGAYEQYF
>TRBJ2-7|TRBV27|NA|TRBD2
TGTGCCAGCAGTTACGCTAGCGGGACCTACGAGCAGTACTTC
CASSYASGTYEQYF
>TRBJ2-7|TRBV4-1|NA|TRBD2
TGCGCCAGCAGCCAAGAACCCGGGAGGGCCTACGAGCAGTACTTC
CASSQEPGRAYEQYF
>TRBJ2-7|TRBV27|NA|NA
TGTGCCAGTAAAGGGCAGGGGACGGCTTACGAGCAGTACTTC
CASKGQGTAYEQYF
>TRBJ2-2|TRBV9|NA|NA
TGTGCCAGCACCCCGCAAGAAACGAGCGGGTTTGGCACCGGGGAGCTGTTTTTT
CASTPQETSGFGTGELFF
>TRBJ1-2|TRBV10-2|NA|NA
TGCGCCAGCAGTGAATCACCCCGGGGCAGGGCTGGCTACACCTTC
CASSESPRGRAGYTF
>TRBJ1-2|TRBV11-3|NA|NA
TGTGCCAGCAGCTTGGGGGAGGGTAACTATGGCTACACCTTC
CASSLGEGNYGYTF
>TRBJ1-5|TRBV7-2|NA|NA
TGTGCCAGCAGCTCCAAACCACCGCAGTATAGCAATCAGCCCCAGCATTTT
CASSSKPPQYSNQPQHF
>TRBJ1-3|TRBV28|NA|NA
TGTGCCAGCAGTCCGCGAATGAAGGACAGCGTCCTGGGTGGAAACACCATATATTTT
CASSPRMKDSVLGGNTIYF
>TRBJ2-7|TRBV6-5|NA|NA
TGTGCCAGCAGTATGGGACATCCCTACGAGCAGTACTTC
CASSMGHPYEQYF
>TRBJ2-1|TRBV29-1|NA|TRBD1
TGCAGCGTTGAAGGGGGCCTAGGGACAGGCTCAACGAGGGGGCAGTTCTTC
CSVEGGLGTGSTRGQFF
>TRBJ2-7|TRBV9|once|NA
TGTGCCAGCAGCGGAGACAGCTACGAGCAGTACTTC
CASSGDSYEQYF
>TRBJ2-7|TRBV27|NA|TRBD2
TGTGCCAGCAGGGGAGGGGTTTACGAGCAGTACTTC
CASRGGVYEQYF
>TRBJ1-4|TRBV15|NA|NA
TGTGCCACCAGCAGAGATCGAGGGACCTATGAAAAACTGTTTTTT
CATSRDRGTYEKLFF
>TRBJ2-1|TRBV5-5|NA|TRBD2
TGTGCCAGCAGCTCGCTGGAAGCTGGACTAGCGGGGAGTAATGAGCAGTTCTTC
CASSSLEAGLAGSNEQFF
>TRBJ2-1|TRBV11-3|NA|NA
TGTGCCAGCAGCTTACTAAGAGGGAGCCCCGGGTATGAGCAGTTCTTC
CASSLLRGSPGYEQFF
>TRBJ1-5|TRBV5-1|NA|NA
TGCGCCAGCAGCCCTACAGGAAATAGCAATCAGCCCCAGCATTTT
CASSPTGNSNQPQHF
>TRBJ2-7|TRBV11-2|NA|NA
TGTGCCAGCAGCTTAGTTCGTGGCCGGGGCCCCAGCGAGCAGTACTTC
CASSLVRGRGPSEQYF
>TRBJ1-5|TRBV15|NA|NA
TGTGCCACCAGCAGAGAACAGGGAACATATAGCAATCAGCCCCAGCATTTT
CATSREQGTYSNQPQHF
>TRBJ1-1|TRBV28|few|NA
TGTGCCAGCAGTTTTGGGTTGGCGGGGCAGAGAGCTTTCTTT
CASSFGLAGQRAFF
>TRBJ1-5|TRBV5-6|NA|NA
TGTGCCAGCAGCTTGGGCGGAGGGAGTAGCAATCAGCCCCAGCATTTT
CASSLGGGSSNQPQHF
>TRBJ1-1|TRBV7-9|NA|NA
TGTGCCAGCAGCTTGCCGCTCCCCGAAGCTTTCTTT
CASSLPLPEAFF
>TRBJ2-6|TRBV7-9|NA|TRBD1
TGTGCCAGCAGCGCTAAGACAGGGGCTGGGGCCAACGTCCTGACTTTC
CASSAKTGAGANVLTF
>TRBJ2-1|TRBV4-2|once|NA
TGTGCCAGCAGCGCCGGCCCTGTTGAGTTCTTC
CASSAGPVEFF
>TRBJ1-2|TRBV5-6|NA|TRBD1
TGTGCCAGCAGCAGCGTTCGACAGGGCCTCTATGGCTACACCTTC
CASSSVRQGLYGYTF
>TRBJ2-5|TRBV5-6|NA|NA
TGTGCCAGCACCCAGGACGGCCGAGGCGAGACCCAGTACTTC
CASTQDGRGETQYF
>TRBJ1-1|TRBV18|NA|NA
TGTGCCAGCTTTGACCTGTGGTTGAACACTGAAGCTTTCTTT
CASFDLWLNTEAFF
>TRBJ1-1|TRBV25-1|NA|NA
TGTGCCAGCAGTGAATTTCAGGTGACGAACACTGAAGCTTTCTTT
CASSEFQVTNTEAFF
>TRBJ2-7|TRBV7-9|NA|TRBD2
TGTGCCAGCAGCTCCCGGACTAGCAGCTACGAGCAGTACTTC
CASSSRTSSYEQYF
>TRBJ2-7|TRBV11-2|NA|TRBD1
TGTGCCAGCAGCTCCCGGACAGGTCTCTCCTACGAGCAGTACTTC
CASSSRTGLSYEQYF
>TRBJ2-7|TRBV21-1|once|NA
TGTGCCAGCAGCAAAGTAGTAGTGGATAGCTCCTACGAGCAGTACTTC
CASSKVVVDSSYEQYF
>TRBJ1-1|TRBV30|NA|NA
TGTGCCTGGATCCAAGGGGGAGGGCCTGAAGCTTTCTTT
CAWIQGGGPEAFF
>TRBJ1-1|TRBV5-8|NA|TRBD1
TGTGCCAGCAGTCCACAGGGGCTTCCGATGAACACTGAAGCTTTCTTT
CASSPQGLPMNTEAFF
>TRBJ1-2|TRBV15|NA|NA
TGTGCCACCAGCAGAGACCCCACGGGACCCCGAACGATTAACTATGGCTACACCTTC
CATSRDPTGPRTINYGYTF
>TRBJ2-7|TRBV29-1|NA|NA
TGCAGCGTTGGGCCTCGTGGGAGCGAGCAGTACTTC
CSVGPRGSEQYF
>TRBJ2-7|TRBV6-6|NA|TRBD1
TGTGCCAGCAGGGGACAGGGTCTCTCCTACGAGCAGTACTTC
CASRGQGLSYEQYF
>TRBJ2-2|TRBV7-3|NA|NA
TGTGCCAGCAGCCCCGTTGGGGCTGAGGAGCTGTTTTTT
CASSPVGAEELFF
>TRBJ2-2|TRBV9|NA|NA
TGTGCCAGCAGCGTAGGCATCGGTACCGGGGAGCTGTTTTTT
CASSVGIGTGELFF